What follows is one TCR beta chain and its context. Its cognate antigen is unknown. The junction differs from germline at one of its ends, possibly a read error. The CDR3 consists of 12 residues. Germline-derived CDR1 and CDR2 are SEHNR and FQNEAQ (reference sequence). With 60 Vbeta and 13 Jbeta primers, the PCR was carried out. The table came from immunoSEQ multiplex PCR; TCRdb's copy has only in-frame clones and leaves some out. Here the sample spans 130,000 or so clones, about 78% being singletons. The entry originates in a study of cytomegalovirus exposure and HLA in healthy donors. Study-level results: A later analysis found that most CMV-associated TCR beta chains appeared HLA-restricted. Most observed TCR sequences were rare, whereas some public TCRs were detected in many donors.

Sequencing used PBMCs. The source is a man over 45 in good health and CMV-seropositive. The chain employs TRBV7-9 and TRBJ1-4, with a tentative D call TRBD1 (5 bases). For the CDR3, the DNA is TGTTCCAGCAGCTTAGGGGCGGGGAGGCTGTTTTTT. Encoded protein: CSSSLGAGRLFF.